These 13 T cell receptor beta chains were all obtained from the same sample, sequenced in a study of identical twins. TCRdb recomputed calls from the 5' RACE reads with MiXCR, one row per CDR3 protein. The sample holds around 250,000 distinct CDR3 sequences, roughly 13% seen once. The same data also contributed to another study, on yellow fever vaccine responses in identical twins.

The sequenced sample was memory (CD45RO+) T cells sorted from blood. The receptor set was obtained from a woman under 30 in good health.

This clonotype was counted many times. CDR3 loop: CASRYAVGTGGGNEKLFF. CDR3 coding DNA: TGTGCCAGCAGATACGCCGTCGGGACAGGGGGTGGTAATGAAAAACTGTTTTTT. The genes are TRBV4-2 and TRBJ1-4; 11 nucleotides align to TRBD1. This CDR3 has 18 amino acids. J lost 4 bases, V lost 6 bases, and 13 bases had no gene match. Per germline, CDR1 LGHNA and CDR2 YNFKEQ.

This clonotype was seen a handful of times. This chain links TRBV14 with TRBJ1-5, with a tentative D call TRBD1 (6 bases). CDR3 size: 15 residues. Germline lookup yields CDR1 SGHDN and CDR2 FVKESK. V dropped 5 bases and J dropped 2 bases, with 13 bases sitting between them. CDR3 in DNA: TGTGCCAGCAGCAAAACGGGGGGCGGCAATCAGCCCCAGCATTTT. Its translation: CASSKTGGGNQPQHF. Looking up the rest from reference TRBV14 and TRBJ1-5 gives the full variable domain: EAGVTQFPSHSVIEKGQTVTLRCDPISGHDNLYWYRRVMGKEIKFLLHFVKESKQDESGMPNNRFLAERTGGTYSTLKVQPAELEDSGVYFCASSKTGGGNQPQHFGDGTRLSIL.

This clonotype was recorded a few times. V usage is TRBV2 and J usage is TRBJ2-3; TRBD1 or TRBD2 may be the D gene (7 bases each). Trimming shortened V by 8 bases and J by 0 bases, and 12 bases separated the two germline ends. CDR3 length equals 14 residues. CDR1 is SNHLY, CDR2 FYNNEI, per germline. The CDR3 spells CASLRGGSTDTQYF. In DNA, the CDR3 is TGTGCCAGCCTCAGGGGGGGCAGCACAGATACGCAGTATTTT. Full variable domain (missing parts from reference TRBV2 and TRBJ2-3): EPEVTQTPSHQVTQMGQEVILRCVPISNHLYFYWYRQILGQKVEFLVSFYNNEISEKSEIFDDQFSVERPDGSNFTLKIRSTKLEDSAMYFCASLRGGSTDTQYFGPGTRLTVL.

A few counts support this clonotype. The chain couples TRBV11-2 to TRBJ1-5; 9 nucleotides match TRBD1. The ends lost 5 bases at V and 1 base at J; junction bases unmatched: 3. Germline V gene sequence: CDR1 SGHAT, CDR2 FQNNGV. CDR3 size: 15 residues. CDR3 nucleotides: TGTGCCAGCAGCGCCACAGGGGGCAGCAATCAGCCCCAGCATTTT. Encoded protein: CASSATGGSNQPQHF.

The chain has TRBV10-2 and TRBJ2-1; perhaps TRBD2 as D (5 bases). The germline V and J ends were trimmed by 7 bases and 5 bases, with 9 bases remaining between them. The CDR3 consists of 12 residues. Germline V lookup: CDR1 WSHSY, CDR2 SAAADI. CDR3 region: CASMAGNNEQFF. The CDR3 DNA reads as TGCGCCAGCATGGCGGGCAACAATGAGCAGTTCTTC.

This chain joins TRBV20-1 and TRBJ2-5; 7 nucleotides match TRBD2. Losses at the gene ends were 5 bases for V and 2 bases for J; bases not matched to a gene: 11. CDR1 is DFQATT, CDR2 SNEGSKA, per germline (reference sequence). The CDR3 sequence is 15 residues long. CDR3 bases: TGCAGTGCTCCTCGAGCGGGAACATTTCAAGAGACCCAGTACTTC. This gives the protein CSAPRAGTFQETQYF.

This clonotype has at least ten counts. V and J are TRBV29-1 and TRBJ2-1; 8 nucleotides match TRBD2. CDR1 and CDR2 (germline): SQVTM, ANQGSEA. Losses at the gene ends were 6 bases for V and 5 bases for J; bases not matched to a gene: 12. CDR3 length: 15 residues. The CDR3 loop is CSVDRGRPPNNEQFF. CDR3 bases: TGCAGCGTGGACCGCGGGAGGCCACCCAACAATGAGCAGTTCTTC.

The chain joins TRBV20-1 to TRBJ2-1; 7 bases agree with TRBD2. This CDR3 has 13 residues. Germline assignment: CDR1 DFQATT and CDR2 SNEGSKA (reference sequence). V lost 5 bases to trimming and J lost 4 bases; unmatched junction nucleotides: 5. CDR3 sequence reads: CSARLAEYNEQFF. CDR3 nucleotide sequence: TGCAGTGCTCGGCTAGCGGAATACAATGAGCAGTTCTTC.

This clonotype was detected a few times. CDR3 residues: CAISELAGGQETQYF. DNA of the CDR3: TGTGCCATCAGTGAACTAGCGGGGGGACAAGAGACCCAGTACTTC. The V gene is TRBV10-3, the J gene TRBJ2-5; TRBD2 agrees at 12 bases. The CDR3 is made up of 15 amino acids. Germline V lookup: CDR1 ENHRY, CDR2 SYGVKD. Trimming cost V 3 bases and J 2 bases; bases outside gene matches: 1.

A word on this clonotype: This may be a read error: a much more frequent sequence differs by one nucleotide. The chain employs TRBV10-2 and TRBJ1-1; D gene ambiguous. With 11 bases removed from V and 0 bases from J, the gap between germline ends came to 13 bases. This CDR3 region has 13 residues. Germline-derived CDR1 and CDR2 are WSHSY and SAAADI. CDR3 nucleotides: TGCGCCGGCATGGAGACTCTGAACACTGAAGCTTTCTTT. This sequence encodes CAGMETLNTEAFF.

This clonotype was counted ten times or more. This rearrangement joins TRBV5-1 to TRBJ1-1; weak D call: TRBD1 (5 bases). Trimming shortened V by 6 bases and J by 1 base, and 19 bases separated the two germline ends. The germline V gene encodes CDR1 SGHRS and CDR2 YFSETQ. CDR3 length: 16 residues. The CDR3: CASNQIEGFGNTEAFF. CDR3 DNA: TGCGCCAGCAACCAAATTGAGGGGTTTGGGAACACTGAAGCTTTCTTT. Full variable domain (outside the CDR3, taken from reference TRBV5-1 and TRBJ1-1): KAGVTQTPRYLIKTRGQQVTLSCSPISGHRSVSWYQQTPGQGLQFLFEYFSETQRNKGNFPGRFSGRQFSNSRSEMNVSTLELGDSALYLCASNQIEGFGNTEAFFGQGTRLTVV.

Only a few counts were recorded for this clonotype. The rearrangement joins TRBV4-1 to TRBJ2-5, with TRBD1 matching over 9 bases. Germline values: CDR1 MGHRA, CDR2 YSYEKL. V lost 1 base to trimming and J lost 5 bases; unmatched junction nucleotides: 5. The CDR3 has 15 amino acids. The DNA of the CDR3 is TGCGCCAGCAGCCAAGGGACAGGGGAGGTTGAGACCCAGTACTTC. It specifies CASSQGTGEVETQYF.

This clonotype has ten or more counts. This chain links TRBV7-3 with TRBJ1-1; D is undetermined. This CDR3 has 13 residues. The V end lost 5 bases, the J end lost 3 bases, and 10 bases lay between the germline ends. Germline V gene lookup returns CDR1 SGHTA and CDR2 FQGTGA. The CDR3 DNA is TGTGCCAGCAGCCTGGACGGATACACTGAAGCTTTCTTT. This encodes CASSLDGYTEAFF.